The 32 T cell receptor beta chains below were found in one sample sequenced in a study of cytomegalovirus exposure and HLA in healthy donors. It was with 60 Vbeta and 13 Jbeta primers that the PCR ran. The data were produced by immunoSEQ multiplex PCR, yet TCRdb's version contains in-frame clones alone and is incomplete. The sample shows 160,000 or so clones, 70% to 80% of them seen only once. Sequencing was performed on PBMCs. Receptors were obtained from a woman aged 50 to 65 in good health and CMV-seronegative.

The sample holds one count of this clone. The rearrangement links TRBV2 to TRBJ1-1; no clear D. The V end was cut by 6 bases, the J end by 0 bases, with 11 bases between. This CDR3 has 14 amino acids. Germline CDR1 reads SNHLY; CDR2 reads FYNNEI. The CDR3 sequence: CASRSGGMNTEAFF. CDR3 in DNA: TGTGCCAGCAGATCAGGAGGCATGAACACTGAAGCTTTCTTT.

The chain carries TRBV10-1 and TRBJ1-6; 7 bases map to TRBD1. With 8 bases clipped from V and 7 bases from J, the junction kept 11 bases outside the gene matches. CDR1 is WNHNN and CDR2 is SYGVQD in the germline V gene (reference sequence). There are 15 residues in the CDR3. CDR3 coding DNA: TGCGCCAGCGGGGGGAAGGGGGCAGGGAATTCACCCCTCCACTTT. It encodes CASGGKGAGNSPLHF.

The chain combines TRBV4-2 with TRBJ2-7; D call uncertain. CDR1 is LGHNA and CDR2 is YNFKEQ in the germline V gene. The CDR3 has 12 residues. Trimming took 0 bases from V and 8 from J, leaving 8 bases between them. In DNA form, the CDR3 reads TGTGCCAGCAGCCAAGATTGGAGCAAGCAGTACTTC. This gives the protein CASSQDWSKQYF.

This chain's CDR3 is CASSSGGGGYTF. CDR3 coding DNA: TGTGCCAGCAGTTCAGGGGGCGGGGGCTACACCTTC. The chain is built from TRBV28 and TRBJ1-2, with 8 bases aligning to TRBD1. The CDR3 length is 12 residues. CDR1 is MDHEN, CDR2 SYDVKM, per germline. V shed 4 bases, J shed 8 bases, and the junction held 3 bases outside the gene matches.

This clone showed up just a few times. This CDR3 reads CASSLAGTSGTREQFF. CDR3 nucleotide sequence: TGCGCCAGCAGCTTGGCCGGGACTAGCGGGACTCGGGAGCAGTTCTTC. The V and J genes are TRBV5-1 and TRBJ2-1; TRBD2 matches 13 bases. The CDR3 spans 16 residues. Trimming at V came to 0 bases and at J to 10 bases, leaving 7 bases not matched to a gene. Looked up from germline, CDR1 is SGHRS and CDR2 is YFSETQ.

The V gene is TRBV5-8, the J gene TRBJ2-7; the match to TRBD1 covers 7 bases. J lost 0 bases, V lost 4 bases, and 7 bases had no gene match. The CDR3 has 15 residues. Germline V gene data show CDR1 as SGHTS and CDR2 as YDEGEE. The CDR3 region has the DNA TGTGCCAGCAGCCCCGGGACAGTAGACTCCTACGAGCAGTACTTC. Protein product: CASSPGTVDSYEQYF. Full variable domain (rest looked up from reference TRBV5-8 and TRBJ2-7): EAGVTQSPTHLIKTRGQQATLRCSPISGHTSVYWYQQALGLGLQFLLWYDEGEERNRGNFPPRFSGRQFPNYSSELNVNALELEDSALYLCASSPGTVDSYEQYFGPGTRLTVT.

The V call is TRBV18, the J call TRBJ2-2; tentatively, D is TRBD1 (6 bases). The germline gives CDR1 KGHSH, CDR2 LQKENI. V was pared by 6 bases and J by 1 base, with 12 bases between. The CDR3 consists of 15 residues. Here the CDR3 reads CASSERTVNTGELFF. For the CDR3, the DNA is TGTGCCAGCTCCGAACGGACAGTGAACACCGGGGAGCTGTTTTTT.

This clone was detected only a few times. This chain uses TRBV5-1 with TRBJ2-5; D may be TRBD1 (6 bases). Germline V lookup: CDR1 SGHRS, CDR2 YFSETQ. Trimming cost V 5 bases and J 5 bases, with 16 bases left between them. The CDR3 sequence is 14 residues long. This CDR3 reads CASRRSGTSETQYF. Here the CDR3 DNA reads TGCGCCAGCAGGAGATCCGGGACATCGGAGACCCAGTACTTC.

The chain recombines TRBV19 with TRBJ2-5, with TRBD2 matching over 15 bases. Germline lookup yields CDR1 LNHDA and CDR2 SQIVND (reference sequence). The CDR3 covers 15 residues. Trimming removed 5 bases from V and 2 bases from J; junction bases left unmatched: 0. Here the CDR3 DNA reads TGTGCCAGTAGTGGGACTAGCGGGGGGCAAGAGACCCAGTACTTC. Amino acids: CASSGTSGGQETQYF.

As DNA, the CDR3 is TGTGCCAGCAGCTTACGACTCGGACTAGCGGGGCCCCATGAGCAGTTCTTC. The encoded protein is CASSLRLGLAGPHEQFF. The V gene is TRBV7-2, the J gene TRBJ2-1, with 12 bases identical to TRBD2. The CDR3 consists of 17 residues. Per germline, CDR1 SGHTA and CDR2 FQGNSA. The trim removed 2 bases at V and 8 bases at J, leaving 10 bases unmatched.

In DNA, the CDR3 is TGTGCCAGCAGCTTAAAGATGGGACTAGCGGGATTAGGTTACAATGAGCAGTTCTTC. Encoded protein: CASSLKMGLAGLGYNEQFF. V gene TRBV7-8 combines with J gene TRBJ2-1, with 13 bases fitting TRBD2. This CDR3 has 19 residues. J gave up 4 bases and V 2 bases, and 11 bases lay outside the gene matches. The germline V gene has CDR1 SGHVS and CDR2 FQNEAQ. The full variable domain, rest sourced from reference TRBV7-8 and TRBJ2-1, is GAGVSQSPRYKVAKRGQDVALRCDPISGHVSLFWYQQALGQGPEFLTYFQNEAQLDKSGLPSDRFFAERPEGSVSTLKIQRTQQEDSAVYLCASSLKMGLAGLGYNEQFFGPGTRLTVL.

The chain recombines TRBV7-9 with TRBJ1-1; a weak D match, TRBD1 (5 bases). Germline CDR1 and CDR2: SEHNR and FQNEAQ (reference sequence). The V end was cut by 5 bases, the J end by 4 bases, with 23 bases between. The CDR3 has 17 amino acids. The CDR3 coding sequence is TGTGCCAGCAGCCGGTATCAGGCCTTCGGGGGTATCACTGAAGCTTTCTTT. Encoded protein: CASSRYQAFGGITEAFF.

The V and J genes are TRBV29-1 and TRBJ2-7; D may be TRBD2 (6 bases). Per the germline V gene, CDR1 is SQVTM and CDR2 is ANQGSEA. The CDR3 length is 15 residues. The V gene lost 6 bases and the J gene lost 2 bases, with 20 bases spanning the gap. The CDR3 DNA reads TGCAGCGTATTACCTCTCGGGGGAGTAGCCTACGAGCAGTACTTC. This codes for CSVLPLGGVAYEQYF.

The V and J genes are TRBV19 and TRBJ2-7; TRBD2 matches at 11 bases. This CDR3 comprises 15 residues. Trimming cost V 7 bases and J 5 bases; bases outside gene matches: 10. The germline gives CDR1 LNHDA, CDR2 SQIVND (reference sequence). As DNA, the CDR3 is TGTGCCAGTACCACAACTAGCGGGAGTGCACACGAGCAGTACTTC. Translating gives CASTTTSGSAHEQYF.

This chain connects TRBV27 to TRBJ2-2, with 9 bases aligning to TRBD1. This CDR3 comprises 15 residues. Germline V gene lookup returns CDR1 MNHEY and CDR2 SMNVEV (reference sequence). V was clipped by 5 bases and J by 4 bases; unmatched bases: 5. The CDR3 sequence is CASSNRGLGTGELFF. The CDR3 nucleotides read TGTGCCAGCAGTAACAGGGGGCTCGGCACCGGGGAGCTGTTTTTT.

The gene calls are TRBV5-6 and TRBJ1-5; D might be TRBD1 (6 bases). The V and J ends lost 4 bases and 8 bases respectively, with 13 bases between them. The germline V gene has CDR1 SGHDT and CDR2 YYEEEE. The length of the CDR3 is 13 residues. This CDR3 is CASSRGGPEPQHF. The CDR3 DNA follows: TGTGCCAGCAGCCGGGGGGGGCCGGAGCCCCAGCATTTT.

The chain couples TRBV11-2 to TRBJ1-3, with a possible D match to TRBD1 (6 bases). The V end was cut by 4 bases, the J end by 0 bases, with 10 bases between. The length of the CDR3 is 15 residues. CDR1 is SGHAT, CDR2 FQNNGV, per germline. CDR3 sequence: CASSSGAYSGNTIYF. For the CDR3, the DNA is TGTGCCAGCAGCTCAGGGGCCTACTCTGGAAACACCATATATTTT.

The V call is TRBV7-6, the J call TRBJ2-7; TRBD1 matches 9 bases. V was pared by 3 bases and J by 5 bases, with 8 bases of the junction left unmatched. The CDR3 has 15 residues. Germline V gene data show CDR1 as SGHVS and CDR2 as FNYEAQ. The CDR3 DNA reads as TGTGCCAGCAGCTTGGGTCCCGGGACAGGGAACGAGCAGTACTTC. Its protein is CASSLGPGTGNEQYF.

Here the CDR3 DNA reads TGTGCCAGTTCCGGGACAGGGGGTTTAAAGGAGCATTTT. Its translation: CASSGTGGLKEHF. The J gene is TRBJ1-5, the V gene TRBV2; the match to TRBD1 covers 11 bases. V was pared by 9 bases and J by 14 bases, with 12 bases of the junction left unmatched. CDR1 and CDR2 from the germline V gene are SNHLY and FYNNEI. The CDR3 has 13 amino acids.

V gene TRBV4-3 combines with J gene TRBJ1-4, with a possible D match to TRBD1 (5 bases). V dropped 0 bases and J dropped 8 bases, with 16 bases sitting between them. The length of the CDR3 is 16 residues. Germline-derived CDR1 and CDR2 are LGHNA and YSLEER. The CDR3 sequence: CASSQDFGGKDEKLFF. The CDR3 DNA is TGCGCCAGCAGCCAAGATTTCGGGGGAAAGGACGAAAAACTGTTTTTT.

This clone was found once. The chain has TRBV9 and TRBJ2-5; 9 positions agree with TRBD1. Germline V CDR1 and CDR2: SGDLS, YYNGEE. V lost 0 bases, J lost 5 bases, and 5 bases stayed unmatched. The CDR3 is made up of 15 amino acids. The CDR3 nucleotides are TGTGCCAGCAGCGTAGCGGGACAGGGTGTCGAGACCCAGTACTTC. Encoded protein: CASSVAGQGVETQYF.

The V and J genes are TRBV6-6 and TRBJ1-4, with D tentatively TRBD1 (6 bases). Trimming took 0 bases from V and 7 from J, leaving 12 bases between them. Per germline, CDR1 MNHNY and CDR2 SVGAGI (reference sequence). The CDR3 length is 15 residues. In nucleotides, the CDR3 is TGTGCCAGCAGTTACTCTAGAACAGGGTTTGAAAAACTGTTTTTT. Its translation is CASSYSRTGFEKLFF.

The chain carries TRBV7-9 and TRBJ2-1; 13 bases are shared with TRBD2. Germline CDR1 SEHNR, CDR2 FQNEAQ (reference sequence). CDR3 length equals 16 residues. V lost 5 bases and J lost 8; bases outside the gene matches: 9. The CDR3 DNA reads as TGTGCCAGCAGCCTACTAAGGACTAGCGGGAGTGATGAGCAGTTCTTC. Protein product: CASSLLRTSGSDEQFF.

For this clone: Distinct nucleotide sequences in the sample also encode this CDR3. This rearrangement joins TRBV10-1 to TRBJ1-1; no clear D. The CDR3 has 15 amino acids. V was clipped by 0 bases and J by 4 bases, with 12 bases between them. In germline, CDR1 is WNHNN, CDR2 SYGVQD (reference sequence). CDR3 protein: CASSESRTGGTEAFF. Written as DNA, the CDR3 is TGCGCCAGCAGTGAGTCTAGGACGGGAGGCACTGAAGCTTTCTTT.

This clone was seen a few times. The chain carries TRBV10-3 and TRBJ1-1; D is possibly TRBD1 (5 bases). Trimming cost V 7 bases and J 1 base, with 13 bases left between them. From germline, CDR1 is ENHRY and CDR2 SYGVKD. This CDR3 region has 14 residues. The DNA for the CDR3 is TGTGCCATCACTGGACACCACCAGAACACTGAAGCTTTCTTT. This sequence encodes CAITGHHQNTEAFF.

The rearrangement joins TRBV5-4 to TRBJ1-2; no firm D call. Trimming took off 4 bases at V and 0 bases at J, with 19 bases between the two ends. Germline CDR1 reads SGHNT; CDR2 reads YYREEE (reference sequence). The CDR3 runs 17 residues. CDR3 region: CASSDRVSHLANYGYTF. In DNA form, the CDR3 reads TGTGCCAGCAGCGACCGGGTCAGCCACTTAGCTAACTATGGCTACACCTTC.

The gene calls are TRBV5-1 and TRBJ1-3, with D perhaps matching TRBD1 (6 bases). This CDR3 is built from 16 residues. Trimming left V 0 bases short and J 3 bases short, with 13 bases between. Germline V gives CDR1 SGHRS, CDR2 YFSETQ. CDR3 DNA: TGCGCCAGCAGCTTGGTTCCCGGGACACTTGGAAACACCATATATTTT. This sequence encodes CASSLVPGTLGNTIYF.

The V and J genes are TRBV7-9 and TRBJ1-2; 12 bases line up with TRBD1. Per germline, CDR1 SEHNR and CDR2 FQNEAQ (reference sequence). After removal of 6 bases from V and 5 bases from J, the junction contained 10 bases not matched to a gene. The CDR3 length is 16 residues. CDR3 nucleotides: TGTGCCAGCAGGTTTACCGGGACAGGGGGCTGGTATGGCTACACCTTC. This encodes CASRFTGTGGWYGYTF.

The rearrangement links TRBV7-9 to TRBJ1-6; 9 positions agree with TRBD1. The germline CDR1 and CDR2 sequences are SEHNR and FQNEAQ (reference sequence). The J segment lost 7 bases and the V segment lost 5 bases, leaving 6 bases of the junction unmatched. This CDR3 is built from 15 residues. The CDR3 nucleotides are TGTGCCAGCAGCGGGCCGGGGACAGGGAATTCACCCCTCCACTTT. Translating gives CASSGPGTGNSPLHF.

This chain connects TRBV7-2 to TRBJ2-6; D gene unclear. CDR1 is SGHTA and CDR2 is FQGNSA in the germline V gene. Trimming took off 6 bases at V and 2 bases at J, with 11 bases between the two ends. The CDR3 length is 15 residues. The CDR3 is CASRQNLPGANVLTF. In nucleotides, the CDR3 is TGTGCCAGCAGGCAGAACCTCCCTGGGGCCAACGTCCTGACTTTC.

In its sample, this clone was seen once. The rearrangement uses TRBV27 and TRBJ1-5; maybe TRBD1 (6 bases). CDR1 is MNHEY and CDR2 is SMNVEV in the germline V gene (reference sequence). Trimming left V 4 bases short and J 2 bases short, with 12 bases between. There are 15 residues in the CDR3. CDR3 loop: CASSWGGLGNQPQHF. Written as DNA, the CDR3 is TGTGCCAGCAGTTGGGGGGGGCTGGGCAATCAGCCCCAGCATTTT.

The chain couples TRBV15 to TRBJ2-1; 7 bases fit TRBD2. Germline V gene sequence: CDR1 LNHNV, CDR2 YYDKDF (reference sequence). This CDR3 region has 16 residues. With 0 bases clipped from V and 5 bases from J, the junction kept 7 bases outside the gene matches. The CDR3: CATSRDRRGNNNEQFF. The CDR3 DNA follows: TGTGCCACCAGCAGAGATCGGCGGGGGAACAACAATGAGCAGTTCTTC.